This entry is about one T cell receptor (beta chain). Its antigen is currently unknown. This entry is derived from a study of cytomegalovirus exposure and HLA in healthy donors. Researchers ran the PCR with 60 Vbeta and 13 Jbeta primers. The authors' processing: Later reanalysis found about 78 million unique TCR beta chains, about 10 million of them shared. Here immunoSEQ multiplex PCR was the method, and the copy in TCRdb shows in-frame clones only, minus some. That table gives V, J and clone size, and the DNA gave D and trimming. The repertoire includes around 110,000 clones, 65% to 75% of them detected once, and less than 3.5% sits in the top ten. General observations from the study: HLA-A and HLA-B allele assignments for most subjects were reportedly predicted accurately using TCR beta sequences. Across donors, presence/absence analyses took sequencing depth to be roughly uniform.

The material sequenced was PBMCs. The sequence derives from a female donor in good health and CMV-seronegative.

The DNA for the CDR3 is TGTGCCAGCAGCTTAGCCGGGGTCCACAATGAGCAGTTCTTC. Translation gives CASSLAGVHNEQFF. This chain joins TRBV7-3 and TRBJ2-1; a possible D gene is TRBD2 (5 bases). CDR3 length: 14 residues. V lost 2 bases and J lost 5, with 10 bases in between. The V gene's germline CDR1 is SGHTA and CDR2 FQGTGA.